The 4 T cell receptor beta chains listed next were all sequenced from one sample in a study of blood T cell repertoires in COVID-19. Sequencing was performed with immunoSEQ multiplex PCR; in TCRdb, only in-frame clones are kept and a portion is missing. This sample has some 180,000 clones; about four fifths occur once, and the top ten carry 2% to 2.5%. The sample comprised peripheral blood. The receptors come from a woman older than 75 with acute or convalescent COVID-19.

This chain links TRBV9 with TRBJ2-2; 9 bases are a match to TRBD2. Germline-derived CDR1 and CDR2 are SGDLS and YYNGEE. This CDR3 comprises 15 residues. The ends lost 3 bases at V and 4 bases at J; junction bases unmatched: 4. CDR3 in DNA: TGTGCCAGCAGCGAAGTAGCGGGAGTCACCGGGGAGCTGTTTTTT. Residues: CASSEVAGVTGELFF.

The chain has TRBV5-1 and TRBJ2-1, with D unresolved. This CDR3 contains 16 residues. Germline-derived CDR1 and CDR2 are SGHRS and YFSETQ. V was pared by 6 bases and J by 0 bases, with 16 bases between. The CDR3 bases are TGCGCCAGCACAAACCCCGGAAGGAGCTCCTACAATGAGCAGTTCTTC. This encodes CASTNPGRSSYNEQFF.

The V call is TRBV5-1, the J call TRBJ2-3; 8 bases agree with TRBD2. The CDR3 loop spans 16 amino acids. CDR1 and CDR2 (germline): SGHRS, YFSETQ. Losses at the gene ends were 3 bases for V and 3 bases for J; bases not matched to a gene: 9. DNA for the CDR3: TGCGCCAGCAGCTGGGTAAGAGCGGGAGCTACAGATACGCAGTATTTT. It codes for CASSWVRAGATDTQYF.

This chain connects TRBV12-3 or TRBV12-4 to TRBJ1-2; TRBD1 might be the D (5 bases). V lost 7 bases, J lost 9 bases, and 15 bases lay in between. The CDR3 is 12 amino acids. CDR3 sequence: CASTQGRDSYTF. The CDR3 DNA is TGTGCCAGCACCCAGGGAAGGGATAGCTACACCTTC.